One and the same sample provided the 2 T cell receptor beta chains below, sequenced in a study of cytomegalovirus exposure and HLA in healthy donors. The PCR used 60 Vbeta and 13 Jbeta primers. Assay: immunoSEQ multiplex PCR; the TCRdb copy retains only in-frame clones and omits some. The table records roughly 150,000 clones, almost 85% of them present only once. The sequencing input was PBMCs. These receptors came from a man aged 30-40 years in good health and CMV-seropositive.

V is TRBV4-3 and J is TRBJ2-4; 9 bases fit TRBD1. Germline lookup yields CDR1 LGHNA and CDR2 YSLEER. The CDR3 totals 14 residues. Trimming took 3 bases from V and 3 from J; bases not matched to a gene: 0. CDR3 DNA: TGCGCCAGCAGCCAGACAGGGGGCAAAAACATTCAGTACTTC. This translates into CASSQTGGKNIQYF.

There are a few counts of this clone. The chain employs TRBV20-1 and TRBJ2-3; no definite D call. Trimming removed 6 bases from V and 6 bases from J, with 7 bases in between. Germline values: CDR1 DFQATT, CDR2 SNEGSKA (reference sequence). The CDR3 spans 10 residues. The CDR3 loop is CSALMDTQYF. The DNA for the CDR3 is TGCAGTGCCCTAATGGATACGCAGTATTTT.